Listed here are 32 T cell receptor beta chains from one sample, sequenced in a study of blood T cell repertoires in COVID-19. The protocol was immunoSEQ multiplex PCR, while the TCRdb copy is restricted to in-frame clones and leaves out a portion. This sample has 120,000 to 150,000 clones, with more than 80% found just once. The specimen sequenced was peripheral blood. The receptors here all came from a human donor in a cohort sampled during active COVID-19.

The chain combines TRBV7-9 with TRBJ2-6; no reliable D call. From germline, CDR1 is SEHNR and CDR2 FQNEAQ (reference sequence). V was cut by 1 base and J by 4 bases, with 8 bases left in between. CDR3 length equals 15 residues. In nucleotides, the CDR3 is TGTGCCAGCAGCTTAGGGGCACCCGGGGCCAACGTCCTGACTTTC. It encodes CASSLGAPGANVLTF. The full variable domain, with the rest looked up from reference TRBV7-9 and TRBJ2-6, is DTGVSQNPRHKITKRGQNVTFRCDPISEHNRLYWYRQTLGQGPEFLTYFQNEAQLEKSRLLSDRFSAERPKGSFSTLEIQRTEQGDSAMYLCASSLGAPGANVLTFGAGSRLTVL.

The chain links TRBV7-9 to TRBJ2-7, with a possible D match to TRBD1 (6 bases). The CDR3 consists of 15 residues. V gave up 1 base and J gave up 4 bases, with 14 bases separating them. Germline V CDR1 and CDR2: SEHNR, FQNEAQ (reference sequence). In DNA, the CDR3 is TGTGCCAGCAGCTTAGGTGGGGGCGCCTCTTACGAGCAGTACTTC. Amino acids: CASSLGGGASYEQYF.

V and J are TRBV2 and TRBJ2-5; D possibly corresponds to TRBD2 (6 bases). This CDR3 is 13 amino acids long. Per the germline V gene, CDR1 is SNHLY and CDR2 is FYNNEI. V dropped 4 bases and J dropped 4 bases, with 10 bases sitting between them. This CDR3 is CASSVLAVETQYF. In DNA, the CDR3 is TGTGCCAGCAGTGTACTAGCAGTAGAGACCCAGTACTTC.

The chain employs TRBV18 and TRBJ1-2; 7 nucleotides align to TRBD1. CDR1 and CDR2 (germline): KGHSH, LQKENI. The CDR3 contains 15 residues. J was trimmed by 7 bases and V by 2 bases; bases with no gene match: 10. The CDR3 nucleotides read TGTGCCAGCTCACCATTCGACAGGGTTGAGGCTGGCTACACCTTC. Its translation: CASSPFDRVEAGYTF.

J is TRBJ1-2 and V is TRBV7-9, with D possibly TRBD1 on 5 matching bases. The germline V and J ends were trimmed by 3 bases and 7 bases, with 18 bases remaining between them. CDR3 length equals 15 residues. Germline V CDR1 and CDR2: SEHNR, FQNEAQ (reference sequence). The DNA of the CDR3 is TGTGCCAGCAGCTTTCCTGGCAGGGAAGTTCGTGGCTACACCTTC. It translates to CASSFPGREVRGYTF. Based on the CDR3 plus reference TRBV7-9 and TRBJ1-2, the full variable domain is DTGVSQNPRHKITKRGQNVTFRCDPISEHNRLYWYRQTLGQGPEFLTYFQNEAQLEKSRLLSDRFSAERPKGSFSTLEIQRTEQGDSAMYLCASSFPGREVRGYTFGSGTRLTVV.

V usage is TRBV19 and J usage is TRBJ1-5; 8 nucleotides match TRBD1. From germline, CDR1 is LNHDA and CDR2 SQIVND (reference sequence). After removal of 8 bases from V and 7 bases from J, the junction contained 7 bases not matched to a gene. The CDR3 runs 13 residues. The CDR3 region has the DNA TGTGCCAGTCTACGGACAGGGATGCAGCCCCAGCATTTT. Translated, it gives CASLRTGMQPQHF.

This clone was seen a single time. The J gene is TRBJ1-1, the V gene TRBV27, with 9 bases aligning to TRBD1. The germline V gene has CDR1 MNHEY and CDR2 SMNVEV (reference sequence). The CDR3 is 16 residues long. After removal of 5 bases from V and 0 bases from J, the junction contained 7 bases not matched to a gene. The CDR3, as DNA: TGTGCCAGCAGTCCGGGACAGGGTAGAATGAACACTGAAGCTTTCTTT. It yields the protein CASSPGQGRMNTEAFF.

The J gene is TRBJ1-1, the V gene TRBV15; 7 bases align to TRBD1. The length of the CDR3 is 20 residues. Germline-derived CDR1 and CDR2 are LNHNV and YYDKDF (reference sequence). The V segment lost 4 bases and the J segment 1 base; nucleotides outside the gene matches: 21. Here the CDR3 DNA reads TGTGCCACCAGCAATACACTCGGGCAAGACGTGGGACAGAAGAACACTGAAGCTTTCTTT. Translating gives CATSNTLGQDVGQKNTEAFF.

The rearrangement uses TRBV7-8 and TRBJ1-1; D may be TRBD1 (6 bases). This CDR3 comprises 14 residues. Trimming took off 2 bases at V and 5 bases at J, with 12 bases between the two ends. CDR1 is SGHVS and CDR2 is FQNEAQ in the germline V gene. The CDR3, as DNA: TGTGCCAGCAGCTTAAGCAGGGGAGCGACTGAAGCTTTCTTT. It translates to CASSLSRGATEAFF. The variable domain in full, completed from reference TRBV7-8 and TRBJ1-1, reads GAGVSQSPRYKVAKRGQDVALRCDPISGHVSLFWYQQALGQGPEFLTYFQNEAQLDKSGLPSDRFFAERPEGSVSTLKIQRTQQEDSAVYLCASSLSRGATEAFFGQGTRLTVV.

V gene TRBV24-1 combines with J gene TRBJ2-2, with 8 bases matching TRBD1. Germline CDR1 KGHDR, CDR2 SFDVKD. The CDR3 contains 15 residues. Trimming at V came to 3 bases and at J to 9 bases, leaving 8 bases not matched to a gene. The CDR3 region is CATSDRDRGVRELFF. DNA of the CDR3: TGTGCCACCAGTGATAGAGACAGGGGTGTGAGGGAGCTGTTTTTT.

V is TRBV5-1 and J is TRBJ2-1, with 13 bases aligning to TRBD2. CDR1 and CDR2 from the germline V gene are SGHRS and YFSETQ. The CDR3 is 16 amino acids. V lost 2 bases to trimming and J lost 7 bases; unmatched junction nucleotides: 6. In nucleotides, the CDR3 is TGCGCCAGCAGCTTTACCGGGACTAGCGGGGTTAATGAGCAGTTCTTC. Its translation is CASSFTGTSGVNEQFF.

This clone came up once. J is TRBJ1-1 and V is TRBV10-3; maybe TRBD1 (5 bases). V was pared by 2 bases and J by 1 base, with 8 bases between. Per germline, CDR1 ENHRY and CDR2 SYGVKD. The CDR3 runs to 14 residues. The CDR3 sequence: CAISEAGKNTEAFF. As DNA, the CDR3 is TGTGCCATCAGTGAGGCAGGGAAGAACACTGAAGCTTTCTTT.

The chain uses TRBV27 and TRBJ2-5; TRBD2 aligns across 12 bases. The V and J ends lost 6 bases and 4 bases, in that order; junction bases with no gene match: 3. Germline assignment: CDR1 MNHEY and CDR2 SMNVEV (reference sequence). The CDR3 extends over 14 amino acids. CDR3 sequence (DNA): TGTGCCAGCAGACTAGCGGGGGGTGTAGAGACCCAGTACTTC. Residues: CASRLAGGVETQYF.

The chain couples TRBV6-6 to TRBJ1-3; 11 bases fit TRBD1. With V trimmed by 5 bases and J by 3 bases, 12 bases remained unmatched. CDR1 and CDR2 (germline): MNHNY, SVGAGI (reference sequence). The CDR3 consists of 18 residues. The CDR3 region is CASSRSRTGGFFGNTIYF. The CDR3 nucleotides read TGTGCCAGCAGTAGATCGAGGACAGGGGGCTTTTTTGGAAACACCATATATTTT.

The CDR3 region has the DNA TGTGCCACCAGTGATTCCGCGAGGTTGGATGGCTACACCTTC. It codes for CATSDSARLDGYTF. This chain links TRBV24-1 with TRBJ1-2; D unresolved. V lost 2 bases and J lost 6, with 12 bases in between. The CDR3 runs to 14 residues. The germline CDR1 and CDR2 sequences are KGHDR and SFDVKD.

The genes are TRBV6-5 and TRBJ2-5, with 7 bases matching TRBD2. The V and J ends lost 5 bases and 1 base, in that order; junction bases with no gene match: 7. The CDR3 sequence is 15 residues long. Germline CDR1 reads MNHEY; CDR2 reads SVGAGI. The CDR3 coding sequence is TGTGCCAGCAGTCGACTCCTAGCGGCCCAAGAGACCCAGTACTTC. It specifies CASSRLLAAQETQYF.

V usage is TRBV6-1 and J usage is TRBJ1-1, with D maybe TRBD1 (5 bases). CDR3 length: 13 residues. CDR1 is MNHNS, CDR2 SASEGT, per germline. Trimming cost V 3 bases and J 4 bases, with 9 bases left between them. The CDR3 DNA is TGTGCCAGCAGTGAGGGCCAGGGCACTGAAGCTTTCTTT. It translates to CASSEGQGTEAFF.

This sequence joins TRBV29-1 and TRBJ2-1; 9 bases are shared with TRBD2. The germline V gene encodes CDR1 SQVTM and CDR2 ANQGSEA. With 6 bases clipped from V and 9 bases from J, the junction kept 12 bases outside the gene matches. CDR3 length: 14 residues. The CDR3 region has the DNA TGCAGCGTCGCACCGGGGACTAGCTTGAGTGAGCAGTTCTTC. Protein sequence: CSVAPGTSLSEQFF.

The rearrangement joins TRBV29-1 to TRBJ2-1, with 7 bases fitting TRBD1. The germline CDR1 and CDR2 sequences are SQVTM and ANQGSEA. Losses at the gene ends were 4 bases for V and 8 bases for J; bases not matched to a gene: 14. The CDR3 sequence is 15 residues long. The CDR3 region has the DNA TGCAGCGTTGGGGGGACAGCAAGGAGTCTGGATGAGCAGTTCTTC. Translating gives CSVGGTARSLDEQFF.

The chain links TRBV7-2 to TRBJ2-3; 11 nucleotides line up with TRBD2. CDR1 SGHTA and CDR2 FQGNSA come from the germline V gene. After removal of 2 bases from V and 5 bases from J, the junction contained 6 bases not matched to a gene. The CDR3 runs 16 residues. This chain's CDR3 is CASSLTSGGRGDTQYF. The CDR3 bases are TGTGCCAGCAGCTTAACTAGCGGGGGACGTGGAGATACGCAGTATTTT. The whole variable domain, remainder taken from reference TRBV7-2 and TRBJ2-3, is GAGVSQSPSNKVTEKGKDVELRCDPISGHTALYWYRQSLGQGLEFLIYFQGNSAPDKSGLPSDRFSAERTGGSVSTLTIQRTQQEDSAVYLCASSLTSGGRGDTQYFGPGTRLTVL.

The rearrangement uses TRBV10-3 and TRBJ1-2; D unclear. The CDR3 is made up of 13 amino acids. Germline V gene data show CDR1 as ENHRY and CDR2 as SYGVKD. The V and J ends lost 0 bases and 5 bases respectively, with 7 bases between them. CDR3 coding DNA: TGTGCCATCAGTGAGTCAATGCAGTATGGCTACACCTTC. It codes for CAISESMQYGYTF.

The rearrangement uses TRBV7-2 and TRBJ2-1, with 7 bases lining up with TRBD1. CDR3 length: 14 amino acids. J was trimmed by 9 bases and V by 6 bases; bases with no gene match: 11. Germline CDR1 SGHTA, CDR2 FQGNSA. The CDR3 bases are TGTGCCAGCAGTCCTGGACAGGCGTGGAGTGAGCAGTTCTTC. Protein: CASSPGQAWSEQFF.

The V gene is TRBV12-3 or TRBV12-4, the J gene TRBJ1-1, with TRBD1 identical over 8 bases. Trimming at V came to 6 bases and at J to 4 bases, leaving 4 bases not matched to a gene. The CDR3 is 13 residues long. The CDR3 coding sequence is TGTGCCAGCAGACCAGGGGGCGGCACTGAAGCTTTCTTT. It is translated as CASRPGGGTEAFF.

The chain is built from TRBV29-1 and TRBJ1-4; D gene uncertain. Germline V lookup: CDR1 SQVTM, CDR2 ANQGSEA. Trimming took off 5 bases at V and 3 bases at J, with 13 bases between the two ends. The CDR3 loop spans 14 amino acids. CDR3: CSVSQASANEKLFF. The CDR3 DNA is TGCAGCGTTAGTCAAGCCTCTGCTAATGAAAAACTGTTTTTT.

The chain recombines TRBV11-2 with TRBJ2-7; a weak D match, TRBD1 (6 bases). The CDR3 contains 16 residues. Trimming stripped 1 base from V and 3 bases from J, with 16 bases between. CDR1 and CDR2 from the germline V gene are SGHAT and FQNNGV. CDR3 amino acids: CASSLGGRPGFYEQYF. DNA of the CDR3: TGTGCCAGCAGCTTAGGGGGGCGGCCAGGTTTCTACGAGCAGTACTTC.

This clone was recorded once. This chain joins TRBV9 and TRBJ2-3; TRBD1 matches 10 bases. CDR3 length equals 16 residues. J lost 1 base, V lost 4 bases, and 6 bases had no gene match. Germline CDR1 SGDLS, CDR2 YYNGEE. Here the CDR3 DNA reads TGTGCCAGCAGCCTTATCGGACAGGGGGGCACAGATACGCAGTATTTT. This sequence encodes CASSLIGQGGTDTQYF.

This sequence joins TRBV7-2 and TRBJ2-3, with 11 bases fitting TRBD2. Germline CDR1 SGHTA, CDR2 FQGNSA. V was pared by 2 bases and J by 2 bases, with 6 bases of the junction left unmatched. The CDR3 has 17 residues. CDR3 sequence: CASSLSSGGGVTDTQYF. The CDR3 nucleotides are TGTGCCAGCAGCTTAAGTAGCGGGGGGGGTGTCACAGATACGCAGTATTTT.

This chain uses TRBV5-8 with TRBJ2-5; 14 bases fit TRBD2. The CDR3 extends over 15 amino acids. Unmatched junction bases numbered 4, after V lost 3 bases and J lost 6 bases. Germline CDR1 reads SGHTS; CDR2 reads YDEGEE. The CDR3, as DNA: TGTGCCAGCAGCTACGGGACTAGCGGGGGAAAGACCCAGTACTTC. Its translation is CASSYGTSGGKTQYF.

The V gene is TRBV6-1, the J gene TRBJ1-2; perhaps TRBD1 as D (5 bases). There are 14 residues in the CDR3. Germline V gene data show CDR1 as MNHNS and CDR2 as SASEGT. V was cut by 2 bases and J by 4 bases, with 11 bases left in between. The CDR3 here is CASSETGRAYGYTF. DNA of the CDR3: TGTGCCAGCAGTGAAACGGGCAGGGCCTATGGCTACACCTTC.

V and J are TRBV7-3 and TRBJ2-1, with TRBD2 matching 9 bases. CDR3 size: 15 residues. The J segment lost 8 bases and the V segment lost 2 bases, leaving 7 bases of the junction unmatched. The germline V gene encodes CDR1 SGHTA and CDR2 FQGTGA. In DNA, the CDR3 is TGTGCCAGCAGCTTAGCGGGGGGGCTTATGGATGAGCAGTTCTTC. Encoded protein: CASSLAGGLMDEQFF.

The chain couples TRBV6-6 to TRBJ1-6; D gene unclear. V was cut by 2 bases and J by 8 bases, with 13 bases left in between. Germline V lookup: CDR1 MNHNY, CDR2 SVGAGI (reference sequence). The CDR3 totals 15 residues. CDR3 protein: CASSYRNLQDSPLHF. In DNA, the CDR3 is TGTGCCAGCAGTTACCGGAATCTTCAGGATTCACCCCTCCACTTT.

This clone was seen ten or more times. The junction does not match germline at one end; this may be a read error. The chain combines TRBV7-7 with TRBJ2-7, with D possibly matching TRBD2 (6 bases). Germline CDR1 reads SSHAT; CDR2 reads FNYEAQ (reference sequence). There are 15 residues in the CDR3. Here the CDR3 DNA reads TGTGCTAGCAGCTTAGAGGGATGGAGGGACTACGAGCAGTACTTC. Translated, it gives CASSLEGWRDYEQYF.